This TCR beta chain was profiled in a study of OX40 agonist ivuxolimab in advanced cancers. Study background: Eligibility rules accepted prior anti-PD-1, anti-PD-L1 or anti-CTLA-4 therapy, and roughly 40% had some.

On this clone itself: Its target is not known.

The germline V gene encodes CDR1 MNHEY and CDR2 SMNVEV (reference sequence). J gave up 10 bases and V 5 bases, and 9 bases lay outside the gene matches. The CDR3 has 14 amino acids. General observations from the study: Clonal expansion from baseline to week 6 occurred in both CD4+ and CD8+ T cells.

TCRdb keeps only in-frame clones here, not all; method: immunoSEQ multiplex PCR. The sample holds roughly 80,000 clones, approximately 86% seen once. This specimen was CD4+ or CD8+ T cells sorted from blood, taken in a trial of the OX40 agonist ivuxolimab. The chain employs TRBV27 and TRBJ2-1; the match to TRBD2 covers 9 bases. This clonotype originated in an adult with an advanced solid tumor such as melanoma, head and neck, liver or kidney cancer. CDR3 amino acids: CASSVSAGGGEQFF. The CDR3 DNA follows: TGTGCCAGCAGTGTGTCGGCGGGAGGGGGCGAGCAGTTCTTC.